Following are 31 T cell receptor beta chains from one sample sequenced in a study of CD8 T cells in ankylosing spondylitis (dated by TCRdb to 2016 to 2017). What the research found in general, with its limitations: Blood from ankylosing spondylitis patients appeared to be characterized by a TCR beta motif composed of eight highly homologous amino acid variants.

Libraries were built with 5' RACE. Sequencing instrument: Illumina HiSeq 2500. The raw public reads went through TCRdb reprocessing: fastp at Q25, MiXCR clone calling, in-frame beta chains kept. Each record represents a unique CDR3 protein, reported with the most common genes and DNA among its rows. Counted in this sample were hundreds of thousands of distinct CDR3 sequences; more than 25% of them appeared once. Under 0.9% of the sample lies in the top ten. Which antigens these TCRs recognize remains unknown. The sequencing sample was made of blood, either unsorted or a sorted T cell fraction (not recorded which). The receptors originated from a male donor with ankylosing spondylitis.

The V and J genes are TRBV5-1 and TRBJ1-1; 7 bases are a match to TRBD1. The junction had 8 bases not matched to a gene; V was cut back by 4 bases and J by 2 bases. Germline V CDR1 and CDR2: SGHRS, YFSETQ. The CDR3 totals 15 residues. The CDR3 sequence: CASSTYRGFNTEAFF. CDR3 sequence (DNA): TGCGCCAGCAGCACCTACAGGGGTTTCAACACTGAAGCTTTCTTT.

This clonotype was observed many times. CDR3 in DNA: TGCGCCAGCAGCAAGGACAGGATGAACACTGAAGCTTTCTTT. It is translated as CASSKDRMNTEAFF. This chain joins TRBV5-1 and TRBJ1-1; 7 positions agree with TRBD1. Germline V gene data show CDR1 as SGHRS and CDR2 as YFSETQ. The CDR3 runs to 14 residues. V shed 4 bases and J 0 bases; nucleotides not matched to a gene: 3. Complete variable domain (other parts from reference TRBV5-1 and TRBJ1-1): KAGVTQTPRYLIKTRGQQVTLSCSPISGHRSVSWYQQTPGQGLQFLFEYFSETQRNKGNFPGRFSGRQFSNSRSEMNVSTLELGDSALYLCASSKDRMNTEAFFGQGTRLTVV.

This clonotype was observed a few times. The chain joins TRBV6-5 to TRBJ2-1; D possibly corresponds to TRBD2 (5 bases). The CDR3 has 13 amino acids. Per the germline V gene, CDR1 is MNHEY and CDR2 is SVGAGI. Trimming took off 0 bases at V and 14 bases at J, with 14 bases between the two ends. The CDR3 DNA reads as TGTGCCAGCAGTTACTCCCGGGGATCCTTGGAGTTCTTC. Protein sequence: CASSYSRGSLEFF.

A few counts support this clonotype. The rearrangement joins TRBV5-6 to TRBJ2-7, with TRBD2 matching 7 bases. This CDR3 has 14 amino acids. Per germline, CDR1 SGHDT and CDR2 YYEEEE. V shed 0 bases, J shed 4 bases, and the junction held 4 bases outside the gene matches. This CDR3 reads CASSLVAGDYEQYV. Here the CDR3 DNA reads TGTGCCAGCAGCTTGGTTGCGGGAGATTACGAGCAGTACGTC.

The chain employs TRBV11-2 and TRBJ1-1; 7 bases fit TRBD1. CDR3 size: 12 residues. Germline V lookup: CDR1 SGHAT, CDR2 FQNNGV. V lost 2 bases to trimming and J lost 9 bases; unmatched junction nucleotides: 3. DNA of the CDR3: TGTGCCAGCAGCTTACAGACAGGGAAAGCTTTCTTT. Translation gives CASSLQTGKAFF.

This clonotype has more than one count but fewer than ten. The rearrangement uses TRBV20-1 and TRBJ2-7, with D perhaps matching TRBD2 (6 bases). This CDR3 has 13 residues. V lost 0 bases and J lost 4, with 10 bases in between. The germline CDR1 and CDR2 sequences are DFQATT and SNEGSKA (reference sequence). In DNA, the CDR3 is TGCAGTGCTAGAGATGGGAGGAGGTACGAGCAGTACTTC. Translation gives CSARDGRRYEQYF.

A few counts support this clonotype. The gene calls are TRBV20-1 and TRBJ2-7; tentative D call: TRBD2 (5 bases). Germline values: CDR1 DFQATT, CDR2 SNEGSKA (reference sequence). V was shortened by 5 bases and J by 4 bases, with 12 bases between the two germline ends. This CDR3 region has 12 residues. CDR3 coding DNA: TGCAGTGCTTCGGACTCAGGATACGAGCAGTACTTC. Translation gives CSASDSGYEQYF.

The J gene is TRBJ2-7, the V gene TRBV5-1, with 7 bases matching TRBD1. The J segment lost 5 bases and the V segment lost 3 bases, leaving 8 bases of the junction unmatched. Germline V gene data show CDR1 as SGHRS and CDR2 as YFSETQ. CDR3 size: 14 residues. CDR3 coding DNA: TGCGCCAGCAGCTCCCTGGGGACAGTCAACGAGCAGTACTTC. As protein: CASSSLGTVNEQYF. The full variable domain, rest sourced from reference TRBV5-1 and TRBJ2-7, is KAGVTQTPRYLIKTRGQQVTLSCSPISGHRSVSWYQQTPGQGLQFLFEYFSETQRNKGNFPGRFSGRQFSNSRSEMNVSTLELGDSALYLCASSSLGTVNEQYFGPGTRLTVT.

This chain joins TRBV15 and TRBJ1-5; D call uncertain. Trimming removed 0 bases from V and 3 bases from J, with 6 bases in between. CDR3 size: 14 residues. Germline loops: CDR1 LNHNV, CDR2 YYDKDF (reference sequence). CDR3 coding DNA: TGTGCCACCAGCAGAGAGAGGGACAATCAGCCCCAGCATTTT. Translated, it gives CATSRERDNQPQHF.

The table lists this clonotype with a few counts. This chain links TRBV5-1 with TRBJ2-1; possibly TRBD1 for D (6 bases). Trimming cost V 0 bases and J 8 bases, with 12 bases left between them. This CDR3 is built from 14 residues. Germline V CDR1 and CDR2: SGHRS, YFSETQ. In DNA, the CDR3 is TGCGCCAGCAGCTTGGAACACAGGGATTATGAGCAGTTCTTC. It specifies CASSLEHRDYEQFF.

The chain recombines TRBV20-1 with TRBJ1-1; TRBD1 is a possible D gene (6 bases). Per germline, CDR1 DFQATT and CDR2 SNEGSKA (reference sequence). V lost 7 bases and J lost 1, with 13 bases in between. This CDR3 is 13 amino acids long. CDR3: CSGSGTRNTEAFF. The CDR3 DNA follows: TGCAGTGGTAGCGGGACAAGGAACACTGAAGCTTTCTTT.

This clonotype was picked up a small number of times. The chain combines TRBV12-3 or TRBV12-4 with TRBJ2-2; TRBD1 might be the D (6 bases). V was cut by 3 bases and J by 3 bases, with 11 bases left in between. The length of the CDR3 is 15 residues. The CDR3 DNA reads as TGTGCCAGCAGTTTTTGGGGGCTCTACACCGGGGAGCTGTTTTTT. Its translation: CASSFWGLYTGELFF.

A few counts support this clonotype. The chain is built from TRBV12-3 or TRBV12-4 and TRBJ2-1; D is uncertain. Trimming pared 8 bases from V and 0 bases from J, leaving 11 bases between. The CDR3 contains 14 residues. The DNA for the CDR3 is TGTGCCAGCCGAATTACCAGCTCCTACAATGAGCAGTTCTTC. Encoded protein: CASRITSSYNEQFF.

This sequence joins TRBV15 and TRBJ2-2; 7 nucleotides align to TRBD2. This CDR3 contains 14 residues. V was pared by 9 bases and J by 5 bases, with 9 bases of the junction left unmatched. Germline V CDR1 and CDR2: LNHNV, YYDKDF (reference sequence). CDR3 in DNA: TGTGCCACAACCAGTGCGGGAGTGACCGGGGAGCTGTTTTTT. Protein: CATTSAGVTGELFF.

The rearrangement links TRBV20-1 to TRBJ2-7; TRBD2 agrees at 8 bases. This CDR3 comprises 13 residues. The germline CDR1 and CDR2 sequences are DFQATT and SNEGSKA (reference sequence). Germline trimming cut 3 bases from V and 5 bases from J; bases unmatched to any gene: 6. The CDR3 protein is CSARQREWDEQYV. The CDR3 nucleotides are TGCAGTGCTAGGCAGCGGGAGTGGGACGAGCAGTACGTC.

Here the CDR3 DNA reads TGTGCCAGCAGCTACGATGGGGATAGTGAGCAGTTCTTC. Protein sequence: CASSYDGDSEQFF. The rearrangement uses TRBV7-9 and TRBJ2-1; no clear D gene. Trimming cost V 4 bases and J 9 bases, with 13 bases left between them. In germline, CDR1 is SEHNR, CDR2 FQNEAQ (reference sequence). The CDR3 is made up of 13 amino acids. The entire variable domain, with the rest obtained from reference TRBV7-9 and TRBJ2-1, is as follows: DTGVSQNPRHKITKRGQNVTFRCDPISEHNRLYWYRQTLGQGPEFLTYFQNEAQLEKSRLLSDRFSAERPKGSFSTLEIQRTEQGDSAMYLCASSYDGDSEQFFGPGTRLTVL.

The rearrangement links TRBV7-9 to TRBJ2-5, with 10 bases aligning to TRBD2. The length of the CDR3 is 17 residues. Germline CDR1 and CDR2: SEHNR and FQNEAQ (reference sequence). V lost 5 bases and J lost 5; bases outside the gene matches: 14. CDR3 nucleotide sequence: TGTGCCAGCAGCATATTCAGGGCTAGCGGGAGTAGTGAGACCCAGTACTTC. Encoded protein: CASSIFRASGSSETQYF.

The rearrangement links TRBV6-1 to TRBJ2-1; D might be TRBD1 (6 bases). The CDR3 totals 12 residues. V shed 5 bases and J shed 5 bases, with 7 bases lying between them. Germline loops: CDR1 MNHNS, CDR2 SASEGT. The DNA of the CDR3 is TGTGCCAGCAGTCGGGACAACAATGAGCAGTTCTTC. This encodes CASSRDNNEQFF.

In its sample, this clonotype was seen a few times. The J gene is TRBJ2-5, the V gene TRBV20-1; no clear D gene. CDR1 is DFQATT and CDR2 is SNEGSKA in the germline V gene (reference sequence). V lost 3 bases to trimming and J lost 0 bases, with 5 bases between them. The CDR3 sequence is 12 residues long. This CDR3 reads CSARGDQETQYF. CDR3 in DNA: TGCAGTGCTAGGGGCGACCAAGAGACCCAGTACTTC.

This clonotype was counted a few times. J is TRBJ2-1 and V is TRBV5-1; 12 bases match TRBD2. This CDR3 has 18 residues. The V gene's germline CDR1 is SGHRS and CDR2 YFSETQ. The J segment lost 6 bases and the V segment lost 3 bases, leaving 13 bases of the junction unmatched. This CDR3 is CASSSGPILAGGINEQFF. CDR3 coding DNA: TGCGCCAGCAGCTCGGGCCCAATTCTAGCGGGGGGGATCAATGAGCAGTTCTTC. Full variable domain (outside the CDR3, taken from reference TRBV5-1 and TRBJ2-1): KAGVTQTPRYLIKTRGQQVTLSCSPISGHRSVSWYQQTPGQGLQFLFEYFSETQRNKGNFPGRFSGRQFSNSRSEMNVSTLELGDSALYLCASSSGPILAGGINEQFFGPGTRLTVL.

A few counts support this clonotype. The rearrangement uses TRBV15 and TRBJ2-1; 9 nucleotides agree with TRBD1. This CDR3 region has 15 residues. Germline-derived CDR1 and CDR2 are LNHNV and YYDKDF (reference sequence). J was trimmed by 16 bases and V by 0 bases; bases with no gene match: 13. The chain's CDR3 is CATSRDPQTGTGFFF. As DNA, the CDR3 is TGTGCCACCAGCAGAGATCCTCAAACCGGGACAGGGTTTTTCTTC.

This clonotype was seen more than once but under ten times. The genes are TRBV5-1 and TRBJ1-2; TRBD1 might be the D (6 bases). This CDR3 comprises 12 residues. Looked up from germline, CDR1 is SGHRS and CDR2 is YFSETQ. Trimming pared 7 bases from V and 8 bases from J, leaving 15 bases between. The DNA for the CDR3 is TGCGCCAGCCGTTGGGACACAGAAGGCTACACCTTC. Its translation: CASRWDTEGYTF.

The rearrangement links TRBV5-1 to TRBJ2-5, with 10 bases aligning to TRBD2. The V and J ends lost 0 bases and 5 bases, in that order; junction bases with no gene match: 13. CDR1 is SGHRS, CDR2 YFSETQ, per germline. The CDR3 loop spans 18 amino acids. CDR3 coding DNA: TGCGCCAGCAGCTTGGCCGTGGCTAGCGGGAGATCCGTCGAGACCCAGTACTTC. Translation: CASSLAVASGRSVETQYF.

This rearrangement joins TRBV29-1 to TRBJ2-1; the match to TRBD2 covers 7 bases. The germline V gene has CDR1 SQVTM and CDR2 ANQGSEA. The length of the CDR3 is 13 residues. The V gene end was trimmed by 8 bases and the J gene end by 4 bases; junction bases not matched to a gene: 8. CDR3 bases: TGCAGCACCGCTCGCGGGGGTTACAATGAGCAGTTCTTC. This encodes CSTARGGYNEQFF.

This sequence joins TRBV28 and TRBJ1-3, with TRBD1 matching 8 bases. The CDR3 covers 16 residues. The junction had 9 bases not matched to a gene; V was cut back by 4 bases and J by 4 bases. Germline CDR1 is MDHEN and CDR2 is SYDVKM. Written as DNA, the CDR3 is TGTGCCAGCAGTTCGCCCCGGGACAGGAGCGGAAACACCATATATTTT. Protein product: CASSSPRDRSGNTIYF. Combining the CDR3 with reference TRBV28 and TRBJ1-3 gives the whole variable domain DVKVTQSSRYLVKRTGEKVFLECVQDMDHENMFWYRQDPGLGLRLIYFSYDVKMKEKGDIPEGYSVSREKKERFSLILESASTNQTSMYLCASSSPRDRSGNTIYFGEGSWLTVV.

This clonotype was seen at least ten times. The V gene is TRBV5-5, the J gene TRBJ2-5; possible D gene TRBD2, 6 bases. Trimming shortened V by 2 bases and J by 5 bases, and 10 bases separated the two germline ends. Germline V gives CDR1 SGHKS, CDR2 YYEKEE (reference sequence). This CDR3 contains 13 residues. This CDR3 is CASSFGGRETQYF. The CDR3 coding sequence is TGTGCCAGCAGCTTCGGTGGGAGGGAGACCCAGTACTTC.

This clonotype has ten or more counts. CDR3 loop: CSARDLAGGPDTQYF. CDR3 DNA: TGCAGTGCTAGAGATCTAGCGGGAGGGCCAGATACGCAGTATTTT. The chain uses TRBV20-1 and TRBJ2-3; TRBD2 matches 12 bases. V gave up 0 bases and J gave up 4 bases; unmatched junction bases: 2. The germline CDR1 and CDR2 sequences are DFQATT and SNEGSKA (reference sequence). This CDR3 spans 15 amino acids.

This clonotype was detected only a few times. The chain joins TRBV20-1 to TRBJ2-3; D call uncertain. Germline lookup yields CDR1 DFQATT and CDR2 SNEGSKA (reference sequence). Deletions cut 2 bases from V and 2 bases from J, with 8 bases between. CDR3 length: 13 amino acids. CDR3 in amino acids: CSARTPSTDTQYF. DNA for the CDR3: TGCAGTGCTAGAACTCCCTCCACAGATACGCAGTATTTT.

The chain combines TRBV6-1 with TRBJ1-5; D is possibly TRBD1 (6 bases). CDR1 is MNHNS, CDR2 SASEGT, per germline. Between the trimmed V and J ends, which lost 2 bases and 0 bases, there was a span of 17 bases. This CDR3 is built from 18 residues. CDR3 DNA sequence: TGTGCCAGCAGTGAAAGGGAAGGGGGGGGCTATAGCAATCAGCCCCAGCATTTT. Translating gives CASSEREGGGYSNQPQHF.

There are a few counts of this clonotype. The chain recombines TRBV20-1 with TRBJ2-3; 9 bases line up with TRBD2. CDR1 DFQATT and CDR2 SNEGSKA come from the germline V gene (reference sequence). Trimming removed 5 bases from V and 5 bases from J; junction bases left unmatched: 2. This CDR3 spans 12 amino acids. CDR3 DNA sequence: TGCAGTGCTTGGACTAGCGAAGATACGCAGTATTTT. Protein sequence: CSAWTSEDTQYF.

This clonotype was picked up many times. The rearrangement links TRBV5-1 to TRBJ2-1, with unresolved D. With 1 base removed from V and 5 bases from J, the gap between germline ends came to 7 bases. Germline V gene lookup returns CDR1 SGHRS and CDR2 YFSETQ. CDR3 length: 13 residues. The CDR3 DNA reads TGCGCCAGCAGCTTGTTAACCGACAATGAGCAGTTCTTC. Its protein is CASSLLTDNEQFF. The full variable domain, its missing parts supplied by reference TRBV5-1 and TRBJ2-1, is KAGVTQTPRYLIKTRGQQVTLSCSPISGHRSVSWYQQTPGQGLQFLFEYFSETQRNKGNFPGRFSGRQFSNSRSEMNVSTLELGDSALYLCASSLLTDNEQFFGPGTRLTVL.